The T cell receptor (beta chain) described here comes from a study of T cell repertoires in cytomegalovirus infection. The study, taken as a whole, reports: There were HLA-C-restricted CMV-specific TCR beta clonotypes dominating the ex vivo response.

Germline V lookup: CDR1 MGHRA, CDR2 YSYEKL. The CDR3 loop spans 15 amino acids. The V segment lost 1 base and the J segment 6 bases; nucleotides outside the gene matches: 2. Details on this clonotype: Its antigen is still unknown.

TCRdb redid the calling of the reads with MiXCR, one entry per CDR3 protein. The table shows some 310,000 distinct CDR3 sequences, with approximately 25% occurring only once. This sequence joins TRBV4-1 and TRBJ1-5, with 11 bases fitting TRBD1. The receptor's source is a human donor in good health (CMV status not recorded). Some clones in this sample may be carry-over from other donors' samples. The sample was cultured PBMCs, taken from culture after CMV antigen stimulation. The CDR3: CASSQVGTGGQPQHF. The DNA of the CDR3 is TGCGCCAGCAGCCAAGTAGGGACAGGGGGTCAGCCCCAGCATTTT.